These T cell receptor beta chains were read from a single sample in a study of cytomegalovirus exposure and HLA in healthy donors. Only in-frame clones appear in the TCRdb table, and some are missing; sequencing was by immunoSEQ multiplex PCR. Of some 150,000 clones detected, about 74% appear once; the ten largest clones hold roughly 4.6%. The specimen sequenced was PBMCs. These receptors came from a woman in her forties or fifties in good health and CMV-seronegative. Each CDR3 is given with its conserved first and last residue. The D gene is left open where the match is weak. Clone size is shown for a subset of rows, as once, few, many or a class of expanded clone.

clone_size	d_call	v_call	j_call	cdr3_aa	cdr3_nt
NA	TRBD1	TRBV27	TRBJ2-2	CASRGQGQGGELFF	TGTGCCAGCAGGGGACAGGGTCAAGGCGGGGAGCTGTTTTTT
NA	TRBD2	TRBV6-6	TRBJ2-5	CASSAGSGGAQETQYF	TGTGCCAGCAGTGCTGGTAGCGGGGGGGCCCAAGAGACCCAGTACTTC
NA	NA	TRBV6-1	TRBJ2-2	CASTLMVANTGELFF	TGTGCCAGCACCTTAATGGTAGCGAACACCGGGGAGCTGTTTTTT
NA	NA	TRBV2	TRBJ1-5	CASRGDSTNQPQHF	TGTGCCAGCAGGGGGGACTCGACCAATCAGCCCCAGCATTTT
NA	TRBD1	TRBV7-2	TRBJ1-4	CASSRQGLNEKLFF	TGTGCCAGCAGCCGACAGGGGCTGAATGAAAAACTGTTTTTT
NA	NA	TRBV27	TRBJ1-6	CASSPTGGSSYNSPLHF	TGTGCCAGCAGTCCCACAGGCGGGAGCTCCTATAATTCACCCCTCCACTTT
once	NA	TRBV5-1	TRBJ2-5	CASSLALTAQETQYF	TGCGCCAGCAGCTTGGCGCTGACAGCTCAAGAGACCCAGTACTTC
NA	NA	TRBV10-3	TRBJ2-1	CAITFGDSPLNEQFF	TGTGCCATCACCTTTGGGGACTCACCTTTAAATGAGCAGTTCTTC
NA	NA	TRBV11-2	TRBJ2-7	CASSPITGQVYEQYF	TGTGCCAGCAGCCCCATTACAGGACAAGTCTACGAGCAGTACTTC
NA	NA	TRBV27	TRBJ2-2	CASSLLGALNTGELFF	TGTGCCAGCAGTTTATTGGGGGCCTTGAACACCGGGGAGCTGTTTTTT
once	NA	TRBV7-8	TRBJ1-1	CASSRTRGTEAFF	TGTGCCAGCAGCCGCACAAGGGGAACTGAAGCTTTCTTT
NA	TRBD1	TRBV10-3	TRBJ1-2	CAISEPTRQGSYGYTF	TGTGCCATCAGTGAGCCCACCCGACAGGGTTCGTATGGCTACACCTTC
NA	NA	TRBV19	TRBJ2-1	CASSNGGGLSYNEQFF	TGTGCCAGTAGTAATGGAGGGGGCCTCTCCTACAATGAGCAGTTCTTC
NA	NA	TRBV9	TRBJ1-1	CASSVVAQGTEAFF	TGTGCCAGCAGCGTAGTTGCTCAGGGTACTGAAGCTTTCTTT
NA	NA	TRBV7-2	TRBJ2-5	CASSVTPMDRSQYF	TGTGCCAGCAGCGTAACGCCGATGGACAGATCCCAGTACTTC
NA	NA	TRBV28	TRBJ1-3	CASAVYSTSGNTIYF	TGTGCCAGCGCAGTATACAGTACCTCTGGAAACACCATATATTTT
NA	TRBD1	TRBV13	TRBJ2-1	CASSLGRDSYDNEQFF	TGTGCCAGCAGCTTAGGCCGGGACAGTTACGACAATGAGCAGTTCTTC
NA	NA	TRBV6-5	TRBJ1-5	CASSAILGNQPQHF	TGTGCCAGCAGTGCGATCCTTGGTAATCAGCCCCAGCATTTT
NA	NA	TRBV6-4	TRBJ1-2	CASSRGLFYGYTF	TGTGCCAGCAGCCGAGGCCTATTCTATGGCTACACCTTC
NA	TRBD1	TRBV19	TRBJ1-2	CATYGTGLCGYTF	TGTGCCACCTACGGGACAGGACTTTGTGGCTACACCTTC
NA	NA	TRBV4-2	TRBJ2-3	CASSPGLYRSTDTQYF	TGTGCCAGCAGCCCCGGACTTTACCGTAGCACAGATACGCAGTATTTT
NA	NA	TRBV21-1	TRBJ1-1	CASSKGQVSEGAFF	TGTGCCAGCAGCAAAGGCCAGGTCTCGGAAGGAGCTTTCTTT
NA	NA	TRBV7-7	TRBJ2-3	CASSLEGRGGTDTQYF	TGTGCTAGCAGCTTAGAGGGGAGGGGGGGCACAGATACGCAGTATTTT
NA	NA	TRBV4-1	TRBJ2-2	CASSHPGGTGELFF	TGCGCCAGCAGCCACCCCGGGGGCACCGGGGAGCTGTTTTTT
NA	TRBD2	TRBV7-2	TRBJ2-7	CASSLLARLNEQYF	TGTGCCAGCAGCCTACTAGCGCGGCTTAACGAGCAGTACTTC
few	NA	TRBV18	TRBJ1-4	CASSGTGGEKLFF	TGTGCCAGCTCTGGCACGGGAGGGGAAAAACTGTTTTTT
NA	TRBD2	TRBV4-1	TRBJ2-1	CASSQGRTSGAFYNEQFF	TGCGCCAGCAGCCAAGGAAGGACTAGCGGGGCATTTTACAATGAGCAGTTCTTC
NA	NA	TRBV14	TRBJ1-1	CASSNLGGTEAFF	TGTGCCAGCAGCAACCTTGGCGGCACTGAAGCTTTCTTT
medium-sized	TRBD1	TRBV6-5	TRBJ1-6	CASSPGTDNSPLHF	TGTGCCAGCAGCCCCGGGACAGATAATTCACCCCTCCACTTT
NA	TRBD1	TRBV7-9	TRBJ2-7	CASSLAGQGRYEQYF	TGTGCCAGCAGCTTAGCGGGACAGGGTCGGTACGAGCAGTACTTC
NA	TRBD1	TRBV19	TRBJ2-2	CASSDRGRTGELFF	TGTGCCAGTAGTGACAGGGGGCGAACCGGGGAGCTGTTTTTT
few	NA	TRBV19	TRBJ2-2	CASSTRREIMNTGELFF	TGTGCCAGCAGTACTCGGAGGGAAATTATGAACACCGGGGAGCTGTTTTTT
NA	TRBD1	TRBV6-5	TRBJ2-5	CASSYRDRGYQETQYF	TGTGCCAGCAGCTACCGGGACAGGGGGTATCAAGAGACCCAGTACTTC
few	TRBD2	TRBV2	TRBJ2-1	CASSEVSSSGAYNEQFF	TGTGCCAGCAGTGAAGTATCGTCTAGCGGGGCTTACAATGAGCAGTTCTTC
NA	TRBD2	TRBV7-6	TRBJ2-5	CASAPVAGIQETQYF	TGTGCCTCAGCCCCGGTAGCGGGGATCCAAGAGACCCAGTACTTC
NA	TRBD1	TRBV10-2	TRBJ1-1	CASRNLPGQDLGEAFF	TGCGCCAGCCGAAATTTACCCGGACAGGACCTGGGTGAAGCTTTCTTT
NA	NA	TRBV7-3	TRBJ2-2	CASSSDSLMTGELFF	TGTGCCAGCAGCTCGGACAGCCTTATGACCGGGGAGCTGTTTTTT
NA	TRBD1	TRBV18	TRBJ1-5	CASLGQGGRNQPQHF	TGTGCCAGCTTAGGACAGGGAGGTCGAAATCAGCCCCAGCATTTT
NA	NA	TRBV27	TRBJ2-2	CASSPSNTGELFF	TGTGCCAGCAGTCCTTCGAACACCGGGGAGCTGTTTTTT
NA	TRBD2	TRBV9	TRBJ2-1	CASSAFTSGGANEQFF	TGTGCCAGCAGCGCCTTTACTAGCGGGGGGGCGAATGAGCAGTTCTTC
NA	TRBD1	TRBV5-4	TRBJ2-7	CASSLGQGRYAQYF	TGTGCCAGCAGCTTAGGACAGGGGAGATACGCGCAGTACTTC
once	TRBD1	TRBV28	TRBJ1-2	CASRQGHNYGYTF	TGTGCCAGCAGACAGGGGCATAACTATGGCTACACCTTC
NA	NA	TRBV27	TRBJ2-5	CASSFGGEAETQYF	TGTGCCAGCAGTTTCGGCGGGGAAGCGGAGACCCAGTACTTC
NA	NA	TRBV27	TRBJ2-5	CASSLAGATQQYF	TGTGCCAGCAGTTTAGCAGGGGCAACTCAGCAGTACTTC
NA	TRBD1	TRBV7-8	TRBJ1-4	CASSTPRGGSNEKLFF	TGTGCCAGCAGCACCCCCCGAGGGGGCTCTAATGAAAAACTGTTTTTT
NA	TRBD2	TRBV5-1	TRBJ2-5	CASSLAGAGAPETQYF	TGCGCCAGCAGCTTGGCGGGAGCGGGGGCCCCCGAGACCCAGTACTTC
NA	NA	TRBV10-1	TRBJ2-7	CASSAGGGWEQYF	TGCGCCAGCAGTGCCGGCGGTGGGTGGGAGCAGTACTTC
many	NA	TRBV6-5	TRBJ1-2	CASSYSPQGFDYTF	TGTGCCAGCAGTTACTCGCCGCAGGGGTTTGACTACACCTTC
NA	NA	TRBV4-1	TRBJ1-4	CASSVRPPVSNEKLFF	TGCGCCAGCAGCGTACGCCCCCCGGTTTCTAATGAAAAACTGTTTTTT
NA	TRBD1	TRBV6-6	TRBJ1-5	CASHDRGPQPQHF	TGTGCCAGTCACGACAGGGGGCCCCAGCCCCAGCATTTT
NA	NA	TRBV29-1	TRBJ1-3	CSVEPQVGGNTIYF	TGCAGCGTTGAACCACAGGTCGGTGGAAACACCATATATTTT
NA	NA	TRBV9	TRBJ1-4	CASSVSRVAEKLFF	TGTGCCAGCAGCGTATCCAGGGTGGCCGAAAAACTGTTTTTT
NA	TRBD2	TRBV5-8	TRBJ2-7	CASSYSGGRYEQYF	TGTGCCAGCAGCTATAGCGGGGGACGATACGAGCAGTACTTC
NA	NA	TRBV7-2	TRBJ2-3	CASSLARGTDTQYF	TGTGCCAGCAGCTTAGCACGGGGTACAGATACGCAGTATTTT
NA	NA	TRBV28	TRBJ1-2	CASSFGKQGYGYTF	TGTGCCAGCAGTTTCGGGAAACAGGGCTATGGCTACACCTTC
NA	NA	TRBV30	TRBJ2-7	CAWSRGEQYF	TGTGCCTGGAGTCGGGGCGAGCAGTACTTC
NA	TRBD1	TRBV6-5	TRBJ1-2	CASSPGTGGVYGYTF	TGTGCCAGCAGCCCCGGGACAGGGGGAGTCTATGGCTACACCTTC
NA	TRBD2	TRBV9	TRBJ2-3	CASSVASGTDTQYF	TGTGCCAGCAGCGTGGCTAGCGGAACAGATACGCAGTATTTT
NA	NA	TRBV6-5	TRBJ2-7	CASSRDLAYEQYF	TGTGCCAGCAGTCGGGACTTGGCCTACGAGCAGTACTTC